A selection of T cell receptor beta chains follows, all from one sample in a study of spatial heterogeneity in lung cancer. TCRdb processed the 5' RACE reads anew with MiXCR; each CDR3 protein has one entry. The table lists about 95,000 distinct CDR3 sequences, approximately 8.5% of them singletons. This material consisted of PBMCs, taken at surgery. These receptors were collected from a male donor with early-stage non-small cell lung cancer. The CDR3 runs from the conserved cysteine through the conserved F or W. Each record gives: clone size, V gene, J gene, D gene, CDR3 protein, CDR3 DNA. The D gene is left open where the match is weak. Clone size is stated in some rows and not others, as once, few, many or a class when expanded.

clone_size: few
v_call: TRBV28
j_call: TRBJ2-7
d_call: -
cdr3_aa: CASSYPGIINEQYF
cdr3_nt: TGTGCCAGCAGTTACCCGGGGATTATAAACGAGCAGTACTTC

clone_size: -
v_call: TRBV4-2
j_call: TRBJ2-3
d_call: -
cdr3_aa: CASSQPTSDTQYF
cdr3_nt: TGTGCCAGCAGCCAACCAACCTCAGATACGCAGTATTTT

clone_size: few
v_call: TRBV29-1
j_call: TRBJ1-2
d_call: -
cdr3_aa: CSVGGSQYGYTF
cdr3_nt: TGCAGCGTTGGAGGGAGCCAGTATGGCTACACCTTC

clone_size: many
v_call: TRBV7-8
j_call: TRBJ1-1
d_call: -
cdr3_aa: CASIKDPNTEAFF
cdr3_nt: TGTGCCAGCATCAAGGATCCGAACACTGAAGCTTTCTTT

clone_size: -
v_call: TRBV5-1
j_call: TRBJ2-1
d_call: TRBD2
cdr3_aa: CASSSSLAGNEQFF
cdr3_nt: TGCGCCAGCAGCTCTAGCTTAGCGGGGAATGAGCAGTTCTTC

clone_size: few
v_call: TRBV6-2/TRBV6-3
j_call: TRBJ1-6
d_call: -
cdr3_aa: CASSYSRNGHSPLHF
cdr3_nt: TGTGCCAGCAGTTACTCCAGGAACGGCCATTCACCCCTCCACTTT

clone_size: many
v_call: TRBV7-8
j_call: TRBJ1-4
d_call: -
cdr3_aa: CASSLEPGPNPELFF
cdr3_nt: TGTGCCAGCAGCTTAGAACCAGGTCCCAATCCGGAACTGTTTTTT

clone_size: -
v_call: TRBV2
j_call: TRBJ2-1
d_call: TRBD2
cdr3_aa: CASSEARGLAGINEQFF
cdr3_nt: TGTGCCAGCAGTGAAGCCCGGGGACTAGCGGGGATCAATGAGCAGTTCTTC

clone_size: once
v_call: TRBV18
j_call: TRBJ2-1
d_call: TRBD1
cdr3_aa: CASSPDRGSSYNEQFF
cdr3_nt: TGTGCCAGCTCACCCGACAGGGGCAGCTCCTACAATGAGCAGTTCTTC

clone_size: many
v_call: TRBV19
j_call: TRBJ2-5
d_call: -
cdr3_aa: CASSFSLRETQYF
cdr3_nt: TGTGCCAGTAGTTTCTCTCTCCGGGAGACCCAGTACTTC

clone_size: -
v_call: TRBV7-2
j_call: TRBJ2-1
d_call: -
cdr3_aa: CASSFISGTYNEQFF
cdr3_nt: TGTGCCAGCAGCTTCATTAGCGGAACCTACAATGAGCAGTTCTTC

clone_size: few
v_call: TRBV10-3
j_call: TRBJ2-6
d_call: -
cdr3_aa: CAISESDGANVLTF
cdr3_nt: TGTGCCATCAGTGAGTCGGACGGGGCCAACGTCCTGACTTTC

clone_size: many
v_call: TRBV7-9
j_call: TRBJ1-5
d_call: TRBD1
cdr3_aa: CASSPGQNQPQHF
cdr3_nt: TGTGCCAGCAGCCCGGGACAGAATCAGCCCCAGCATTTT

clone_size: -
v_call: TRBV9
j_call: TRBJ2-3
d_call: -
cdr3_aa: CASSVKNARITDTQYF
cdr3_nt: TGTGCCAGCAGCGTAAAGAATGCCCGAATCACAGATACGCAGTATTTT

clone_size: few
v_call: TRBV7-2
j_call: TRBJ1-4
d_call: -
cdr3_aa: CASSLVWDEKLFF
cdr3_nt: TGTGCCAGCAGCTTAGTGTGGGATGAAAAACTGTTTTTT

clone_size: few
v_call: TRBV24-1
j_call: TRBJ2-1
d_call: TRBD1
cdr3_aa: CATSDATGGTYNEQFF
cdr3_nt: TGTGCCACCAGTGATGCGACAGGGGGGACCTACAATGAGCAGTTCTTC

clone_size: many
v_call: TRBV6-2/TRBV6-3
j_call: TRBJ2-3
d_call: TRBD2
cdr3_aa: CASSYLGEGRKGDTQYF
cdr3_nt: TGTGCCAGCAGTTACTTGGGGGAGGGCCGGAAAGGAGATACGCAGTATTTT

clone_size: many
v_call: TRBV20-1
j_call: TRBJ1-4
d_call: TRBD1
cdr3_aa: CSARAPGQGEKLFF
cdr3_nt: TGCAGTGCTAGAGCACCGGGACAGGGGGAAAAACTGTTTTTT

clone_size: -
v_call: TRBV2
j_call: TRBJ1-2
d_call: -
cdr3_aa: CASSVATNYGYTF
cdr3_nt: TGTGCCAGCAGTGTCGCCACGAACTATGGCTACACCTTC

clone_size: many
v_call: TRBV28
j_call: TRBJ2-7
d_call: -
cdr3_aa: CASSAAGAGYEQYF
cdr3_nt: TGTGCCAGCAGTGCTGCGGGGGCGGGCTACGAGCAGTACTTC

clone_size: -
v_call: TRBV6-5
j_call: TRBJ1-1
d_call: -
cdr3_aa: CASSSTTEAFF
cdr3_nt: TGTGCCAGCAGTTCTACGACAGAAGCTTTCTTT

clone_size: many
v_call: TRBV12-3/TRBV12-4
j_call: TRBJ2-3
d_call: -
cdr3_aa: CASSSRGTDTQYF
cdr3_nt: TGTGCCAGCAGTTCCCGAGGCACAGATACGCAGTATTTT

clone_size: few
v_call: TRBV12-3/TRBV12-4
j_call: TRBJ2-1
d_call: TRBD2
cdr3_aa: CASSLGTSGDNEQFF
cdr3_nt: TGTGCCAGCAGTTTGGGGACTAGCGGTGACAATGAGCAGTTCTTC

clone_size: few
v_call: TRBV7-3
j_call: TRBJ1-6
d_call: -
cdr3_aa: CASSSSPGGGSPLHF
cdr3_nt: TGTGCCAGCAGCTCCTCCCCGGGGGGAGGTTCACCCCTCCACTTT

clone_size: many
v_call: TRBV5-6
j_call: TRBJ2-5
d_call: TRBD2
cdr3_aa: CASSLAGRLAGEETQYF
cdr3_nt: TGTGCCAGCAGCTTGGCCGGTAGACTAGCGGGAGAAGAGACCCAGTACTTC

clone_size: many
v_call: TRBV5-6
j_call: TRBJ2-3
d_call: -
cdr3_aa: CASSLVPTDTQYF
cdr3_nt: TGTGCCAGCAGCTTGGTCCCCACAGATACGCAGTATTTT

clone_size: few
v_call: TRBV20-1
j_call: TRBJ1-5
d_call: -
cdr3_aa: CSARPMDRPNQPQHF
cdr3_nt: TGCAGTGCTAGACCCATGGACAGACCCAATCAGCCCCAGCATTTT

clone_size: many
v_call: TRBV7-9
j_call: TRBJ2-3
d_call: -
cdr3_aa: CASSSGLFTDTQYF
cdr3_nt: TGTGCCAGCAGCTCGGGACTGTTCACAGATACGCAGTATTTT

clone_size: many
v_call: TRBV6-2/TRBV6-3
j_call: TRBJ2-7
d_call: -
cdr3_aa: CATQRGSSYEQYF
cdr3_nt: TGTGCCACCCAAAGGGGGAGCTCCTACGAGCAGTACTTC

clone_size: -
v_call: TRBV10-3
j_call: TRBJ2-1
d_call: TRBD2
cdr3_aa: CAIRQTSGNNEQFF
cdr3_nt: TGTGCCATCAGACAGACTAGCGGGAATAATGAGCAGTTCTTC

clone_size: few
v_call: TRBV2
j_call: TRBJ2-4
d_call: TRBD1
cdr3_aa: CAISRQGAENIQYF
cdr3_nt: TGTGCCATCTCGAGACAGGGGGCGGAAAACATTCAGTACTTC

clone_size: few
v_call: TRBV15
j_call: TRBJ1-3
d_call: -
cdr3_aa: CATSTPRQAGGNTIYF
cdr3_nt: TGTGCCACCAGCACCCCGCGACAGGCCGGAGGAAACACCATATATTTT